A single sample is the source of the 4 T cell receptor beta chains below, sequenced in a study of shared clonotypes between healthy human individuals. Measured with immunoSEQ multiplex PCR; TCRdb has only the in-frame clones, and not every one. This table has 2 million to 2.5 million clones, about 94% appearing once. Sequencing used naive CD4+ T cells sorted from blood. Noted subset: CD45RA+ positively selected. These receptors were collected from a man younger than 35 in good health.

The gene calls are TRBV30 and TRBJ1-6; the match to TRBD1 covers 8 bases. The CDR3 has 14 amino acids. Germline assignment: CDR1 GTSNPN and CDR2 SVGIG (reference sequence). Unmatched junction bases numbered 5, after V lost 1 base and J lost 9 bases. DNA of the CDR3: TGTGCCTGGAGTGCTGACAGGGGATTTTCACCCCTCCACTTT. Protein product: CAWSADRGFSPLHF.

This rearrangement joins TRBV5-1 to TRBJ1-4, with TRBD1 matching over 10 bases. Germline CDR1 and CDR2: SGHRS and YFSETQ. The ends lost 7 bases at V and 0 bases at J; junction bases unmatched: 6. This CDR3 spans 16 amino acids. The CDR3 reads CASGQGGVPTNEKLFF. The DNA for the CDR3 is TGCGCCAGCGGACAGGGGGGAGTCCCAACTAATGAAAAACTGTTTTTT. The full variable domain, completed using reference TRBV5-1 and TRBJ1-4, is KAGVTQTPRYLIKTRGQQVTLSCSPISGHRSVSWYQQTPGQGLQFLFEYFSETQRNKGNFPGRFSGRQFSNSRSEMNVSTLELGDSALYLCASGQGGVPTNEKLFFGSGTQLSVL.

The chain links TRBV9 to TRBJ2-3; D gene ambiguous. The germline V gene encodes CDR1 SGDLS and CDR2 YYNGEE. The length of the CDR3 is 14 residues. V lost 0 bases and J 2 bases, leaving 7 bases between the germline ends. The CDR3 DNA sequence: TGTGCCAGCAGCGTAGAAGGAACCACAGATACGCAGTATTTT. Translation: CASSVEGTTDTQYF.

V and J are TRBV28 and TRBJ2-7, with D possibly being TRBD1 or TRBD2 (5 bases each). Trimming removed 6 bases at V and 6 bases at J, with 24 bases between. Germline CDR1 reads MDHEN; CDR2 reads SYDVKM. There are 16 residues in the CDR3. CDR3 DNA sequence: TGTGCCAGCAGCTCCCTTTGGGGGAGCCCCTCCGGCGAGCAGTACTTC. It encodes CASSSLWGSPSGEQYF.